Listed below are T cell receptor beta chains from one sample, sequenced in a study of regulatory T cells in long-lasting Graves disease. TCRdb independently ran MiXCR on the multiplex PCR reads; one entry per CDR3 protein. Of roughly 380,000 distinct CDR3 sequences listed, around 15% are singletons. Material: peripheral blood mononuclear cells (PBMCs), obtained at new diagnosis, from a patient treated with antithyroid drugs. The source of these receptors is a female donor with Graves disease. Both conserved end residues are part of each CDR3. D genes are given only for firm matches. Clone size, where shown, is once, few, many, or a class for clones that have expanded.

few | TRBD1 | TRBJ2-2 | TRBV9 | TGTGCCAGCAGCGGACAACAGGGGGCCGACACCGGGGAGCTGTTTTTT | CASSGQQGADTGELFF
many | TRBD1 | TRBJ1-2 | TRBV6-2/TRBV6-3 | TGTGCCACTACGACAGGGATCTATGGCTACACCTTC | CATTTGIYGYTF
many | TRBD1 | TRBJ1-5 | TRBV7-2 | TGTGCCAGCAGCTCCGACAGGGCAGCTAGCAATCAGCCCCAGCATTTT | CASSSDRAASNQPQHF
NA | TRBD1 | TRBJ2-5 | TRBV28 | TGTGCCAGCAGTCCAGGACAGGCCGTGGAGACCCAGTACTTC | CASSPGQAVETQYF
few | NA | TRBJ1-5 | TRBV28 | TGTGCCAGCATCTTAGGGGGCAATCAGCCCCAGCATTTT | CASILGGNQPQHF
many | TRBD1 | TRBJ2-7 | TRBV27 | TGTGCCAGCAGATCCGCAGGGGGAAAGATCTACGAGCAGTACTTC | CASRSAGGKIYEQYF
many | NA | TRBJ1-1 | TRBV3-1 | TGTGCCAGCAGCCAAGTATTAGGACAACCGTCATTAAAAGCTTTCTTT | CASSQVLGQPSLKAFF
NA | TRBD1 | TRBJ1-2 | TRBV7-9 | TGTGCCAGCAGCTTAGGGGGGACAGGGAGAAACCCTAACTATGGCTACACCTTC | CASSLGGTGRNPNYGYTF
NA | TRBD2 | TRBJ2-1 | TRBV20-1 | TGCAGTGCTAGAGATGAAGGTAGCGGGAGATATGAGCAGTTCTTC | CSARDEGSGRYEQFF
NA | TRBD2 | TRBJ2-7 | TRBV27 | TGTGCCAGCCACGGGGGGGCAGGGAGCTCCTACGAGCAGTACTTC | CASHGGAGSSYEQYF
few | TRBD2 | TRBJ2-3 | TRBV5-8 | TGTGCCAGCAGCTTGTCAACCGGGAGGTCCCCAGATACGCAGTATTTT | CASSLSTGRSPDTQYF
NA | NA | TRBJ1-5 | TRBV19 | TGTGCCAGTAGTATAGACAGCAGCAATCAGCCCCAGCATTTT | CASSIDSSNQPQHF
many | NA | TRBJ1-1 | TRBV19 | TGTGCCAGCCGCCTCTCCCTGGGGACTGAAGCTTTCTTT | CASRLSLGTEAFF
many | NA | TRBJ1-4 | TRBV6-2/TRBV6-3 | TGTGCCAGCAGTGCCCGGACAGAAAGTCATGAAAAACTGTTTTTT | CASSARTESHEKLFF
many | NA | TRBJ2-2 | TRBV5-1 | TGCGCCAGCAGCTCCGGACTGCCTTACACCGGGGAGCTGTTTTTT | CASSSGLPYTGELFF
many | TRBD1 | TRBJ1-1 | TRBV7-2 | TGTGCCAGCAGCGCCAGGGGGCTTTACACTGAAGCTTTCTTT | CASSARGLYTEAFF
many | NA | TRBJ2-7 | TRBV4-2 | TGTGCCAGCAGCCAAGCTGGCGGGGACTCCTACGAGCAGTACTTC | CASSQAGGDSYEQYF
NA | NA | TRBJ1-4 | TRBV12-3/TRBV12-4 | TGTGCCAGCAGTCACGTAGGGGAAAAACTGTTTTTT | CASSHVGEKLFF
many | NA | TRBJ2-7 | TRBV6-1 | TGTGCCAGCAGTGAACTGCCGCTACCCTACGAGCAGTACTTC | CASSELPLPYEQYF
many | NA | TRBJ2-5 | TRBV10-1 | TGCGCCAGCAGTGAGTCGGCTAGATTGGGAGAGACCCAGTACTTC | CASSESARLGETQYF
NA | TRBD1 | TRBJ2-1 | TRBV9 | TGTGCCAGCAGCGTAGTTCGAGGGACAGGGGTACATGAGCAGTTCTTC | CASSVVRGTGVHEQFF
NA | TRBD1 | TRBJ2-7 | TRBV29-1 | TGCAGCGTCGCCCGTCCAGGGGGCGGCTCCTACGAGCAGTACTTC | CSVARPGGGSYEQYF
few | TRBD2 | TRBJ2-3 | TRBV11-2 | TGTGCCAGCAAACGACCGGGACTACACACAGATACGCAGTATTTT | CASKRPGLHTDTQYF
many | NA | TRBJ1-5 | TRBV5-6 | TGTGCCAGCAGCTCCCGGGAAAGGGATCAGCCCCAGCATTTT | CASSSRERDQPQHF
few | TRBD1 | TRBJ2-7 | TRBV19 | TGTGCCAGTAGTCCCGGCAGGGGGCGGATCGAGCAGTACTTC | CASSPGRGRIEQYF
few | NA | TRBJ2-1 | TRBV5-4 | TGTGCCAGCAGCTTGGACCCGGGCTACAATGAGCAGTTCTTC | CASSLDPGYNEQFF
NA | NA | TRBJ2-1 | TRBV7-7 | TGTGCTAGCAGCCCCAGTGGTTGGTCCTACAATGAGCAGTTCTTC | CASSPSGWSYNEQFF
few | NA | TRBJ2-7 | TRBV13 | TGTGCCAGCAGTCCGGGGCGACCGGGGCCCGCCTACGAGCAGTACTTC | CASSPGRPGPAYEQYF
NA | TRBD2 | TRBJ2-2 | TRBV12-3/TRBV12-4 | TGTGCCAGCAGTCCTACCGAGACAGCGGGAGGGCGTCCCACCGGGGAGCTGTTTTTT | CASSPTETAGGRPTGELFF
many | TRBD2 | TRBJ2-5 | TRBV7-9 | TGTGCCAGCAGCTTAGTAGCGGGGGGTTCAGAGACCCAGTACTTC | CASSLVAGGSETQYF
many | TRBD2 | TRBJ2-7 | TRBV7-9 | TGTGCCAGCAGCCCAGGACTAAGTAGCGGGATCTACGAGCAGTACTTC | CASSPGLSSGIYEQYF
many | TRBD2 | TRBJ2-5 | TRBV24-1 | TGTGCCACCAGTGATTCCGGACTAGCGGGACAAGAGACCCAGTACTTC | CATSDSGLAGQETQYF
many | TRBD2 | TRBJ2-3 | TRBV29-1 | TGCAGCGTTGAACCACCGCGGCGCGGGAGGATCCCACCCGACACAGATACGCAGTATTTT | CSVEPPRRGRIPPDTDTQYF
many | NA | TRBJ2-5 | TRBV10-3 | TGTGCCATCAGCCGAGGTTGGGGACAGACCACGACTAGCCGAGGGGATCAAGAGACCCAGTACTTC | CAISRGWGQTTTSRGDQETQYF
few | NA | TRBJ2-7 | TRBV27 | TGTGCCAGCAGTTTATTCGGCGGGGGCAGCTACGAGCAGTACTTC | CASSLFGGGSYEQYF
many | NA | TRBJ1-1 | TRBV20-1 | TGCAGTGCTTCGGACTCGAACACTGAAGCTTTCTTT | CSASDSNTEAFF
many | TRBD2 | TRBJ2-2 | TRBV7-2 | TGTGCCAGCAGCTGGACTAGCGGGAGAAGGTCCGGGGAGCTGTTTTTT | CASSWTSGRRSGELFF
NA | NA | TRBJ1-4 | TRBV7-2 | TGTGCCAGCAGCCCGGACTGGGGGAACGAAAAACTGTTTTTT | CASSPDWGNEKLFF
NA | NA | TRBJ2-6 | TRBV3-1 | TGTGCCAGCAGCCTAACGCGTGGGGGCTCTGGGGCCAACGTCCTGACTTTC | CASSLTRGGSGANVLTF
many | NA | TRBJ1-1 | TRBV27 | TGTGCCAGCCGTCAAACTAGGGGTTGGGAGAACACTGAAGCTTTCTTT | CASRQTRGWENTEAFF
once | TRBD2 | TRBJ2-6 | TRBV6-1 | TGTGCCAGCAAATTCCGGACTAGCGGGAGTTTAAGTGGGGCCAACGTCCTGACTTTC | CASKFRTSGSLSGANVLTF
many | NA | TRBJ1-1 | TRBV29-1 | TGCAGCGTTGAAGGCAGGGTGGGCACTGAAGCTTTCTTT | CSVEGRVGTEAFF
NA | TRBD2 | TRBJ2-5 | TRBV11-2 | TGTGCCAGCAGCTTATGGGGACTAGCGGGAGAATGGGAGACCCAGTACTTC | CASSLWGLAGEWETQYF
many | NA | TRBJ1-1 | TRBV11-2 | TGTGCCAGCAGCTTCGAATACCAGGGGACTGAAGCTTTCTTT | CASSFEYQGTEAFF
NA | NA | TRBJ1-2 | TRBV10-3 | TGTGCCATCCTTGAAAACGACAGTCTATATGGCTACACCTTC | CAILENDSLYGYTF